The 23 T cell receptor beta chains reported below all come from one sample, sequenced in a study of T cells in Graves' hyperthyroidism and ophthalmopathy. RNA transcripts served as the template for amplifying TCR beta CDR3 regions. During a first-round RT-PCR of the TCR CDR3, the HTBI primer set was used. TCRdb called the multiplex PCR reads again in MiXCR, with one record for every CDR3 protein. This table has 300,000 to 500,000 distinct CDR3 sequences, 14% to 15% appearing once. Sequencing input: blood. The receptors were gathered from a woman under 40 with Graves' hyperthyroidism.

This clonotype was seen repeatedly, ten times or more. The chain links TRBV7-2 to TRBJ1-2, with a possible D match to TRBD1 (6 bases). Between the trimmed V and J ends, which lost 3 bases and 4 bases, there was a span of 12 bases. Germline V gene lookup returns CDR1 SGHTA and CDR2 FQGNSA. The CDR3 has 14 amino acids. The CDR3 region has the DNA TGTGCCAGCAGCTTTGTAGGAGGGGGCTATGGCTACACCTTC. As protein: CASSFVGGGYGYTF.

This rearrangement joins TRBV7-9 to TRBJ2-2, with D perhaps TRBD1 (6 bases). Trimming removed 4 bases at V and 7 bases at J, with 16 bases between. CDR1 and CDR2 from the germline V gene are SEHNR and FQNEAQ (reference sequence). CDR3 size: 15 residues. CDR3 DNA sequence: TGTGCCAGCAGCTCCGGGACAAGGATTGGCGGGGAGCTGTTTTTT. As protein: CASSSGTRIGGELFF. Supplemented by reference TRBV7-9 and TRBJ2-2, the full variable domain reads DTGVSQNPRHKITKRGQNVTFRCDPISEHNRLYWYRQTLGQGPEFLTYFQNEAQLEKSRLLSDRFSAERPKGSFSTLEIQRTEQGDSAMYLCASSSGTRIGGELFFGEGSRLTVL.

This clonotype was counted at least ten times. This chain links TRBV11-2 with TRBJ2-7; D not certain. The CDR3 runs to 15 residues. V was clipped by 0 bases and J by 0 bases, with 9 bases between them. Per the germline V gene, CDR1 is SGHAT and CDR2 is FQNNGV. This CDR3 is CASSLEAGVSYEQYF. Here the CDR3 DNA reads TGTGCCAGCAGCTTAGAGGCAGGCGTCTCCTACGAGCAGTACTTC.

CDR3 nucleotide sequence: TGTGCCAGCAGTTCGACCGGGACAGGGCTAACGGATACGCAGTATTTT. As protein: CASSSTGTGLTDTQYF. This chain uses TRBV28 with TRBJ2-3; 9 nucleotides align to TRBD1. Germline CDR1 is MDHEN and CDR2 is SYDVKM. V was pared by 4 bases and J by 6 bases, with 11 bases of the junction left unmatched. The CDR3 has 16 residues.

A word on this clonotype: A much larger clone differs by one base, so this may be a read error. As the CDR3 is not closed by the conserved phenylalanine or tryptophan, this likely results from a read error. CDR3 nucleotides: TGTGCCAGCAGTTACCAGGGCCGCACAGATACGCAGTATTCT. Translation: CASSYQGRTDTQYS. This rearrangement joins TRBV6-2 or TRBV6-3 to TRBJ2-3; weak D call: TRBD1 (5 bases). Looked up from germline, CDR1 is MNHEY and CDR2 is SVGEGT. The CDR3 has 14 residues. The ends were cut back, 2 bases at V and 1 base at J, with 7 bases in the middle.

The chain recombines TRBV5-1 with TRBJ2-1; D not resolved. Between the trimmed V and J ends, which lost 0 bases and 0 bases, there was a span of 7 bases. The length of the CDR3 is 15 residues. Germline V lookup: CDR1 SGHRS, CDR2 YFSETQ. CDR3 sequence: CASSLAQNSYNEQFF. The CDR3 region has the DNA TGCGCCAGCAGCTTGGCACAAAACTCCTACAATGAGCAGTTCTTC.

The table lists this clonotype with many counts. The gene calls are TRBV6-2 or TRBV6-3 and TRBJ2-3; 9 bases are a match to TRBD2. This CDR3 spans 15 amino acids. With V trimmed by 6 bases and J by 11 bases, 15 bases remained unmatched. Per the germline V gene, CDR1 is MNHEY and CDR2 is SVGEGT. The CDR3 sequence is CASSLGVAGVRVQYF. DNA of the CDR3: TGTGCCAGCAGCCTCGGGGTAGCGGGAGTGCGTGTGCAGTATTTT.

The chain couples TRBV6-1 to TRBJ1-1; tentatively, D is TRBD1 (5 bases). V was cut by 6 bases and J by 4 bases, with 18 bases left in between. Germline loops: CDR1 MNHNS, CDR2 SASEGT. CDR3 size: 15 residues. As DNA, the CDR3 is TGTGCCAGCAGAAGGGACCGCTACCAGAGCACTGAAGCTTTCTTT. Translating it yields CASRRDRYQSTEAFF.

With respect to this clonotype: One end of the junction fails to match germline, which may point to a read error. CDR3 amino acids: CASSVAGGRAGGLFF. The CDR3 DNA reads as TGTGCCAGCAGCGTAGCAGGGGGAAGGGCCGGGGGGCTGTTTTTT. The V call is TRBV9, the J call TRBJ2-2, with D perhaps TRBD1 (7 bases). This CDR3 is built from 15 residues. The V gene's germline CDR1 is SGDLS and CDR2 YYNGEE.

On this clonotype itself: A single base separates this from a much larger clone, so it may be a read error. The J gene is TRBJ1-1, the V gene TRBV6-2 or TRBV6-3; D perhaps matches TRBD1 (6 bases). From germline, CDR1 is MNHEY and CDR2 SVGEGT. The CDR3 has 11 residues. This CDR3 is CACSTGFRAFF. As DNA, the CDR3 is TGTGCCTGCAGTACAGGGTTCCGAGCTTTCTTT.

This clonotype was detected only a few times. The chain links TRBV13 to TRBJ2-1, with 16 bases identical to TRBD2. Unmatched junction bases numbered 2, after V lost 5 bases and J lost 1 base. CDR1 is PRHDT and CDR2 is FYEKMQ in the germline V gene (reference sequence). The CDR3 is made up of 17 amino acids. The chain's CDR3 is CASSVGLAGGSYNEQFF. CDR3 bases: TGTGCCAGCAGCGTGGGACTAGCGGGGGGGTCCTACAATGAGCAGTTCTTC.

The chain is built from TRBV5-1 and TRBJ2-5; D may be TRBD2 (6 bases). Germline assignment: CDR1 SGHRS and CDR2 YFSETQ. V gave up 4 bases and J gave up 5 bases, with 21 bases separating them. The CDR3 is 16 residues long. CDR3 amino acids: CASSRGGTGISETQYF. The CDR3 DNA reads TGCGCCAGCAGCCGTGGCGGGACGGGGATTTCCGAGACCCAGTACTTC.

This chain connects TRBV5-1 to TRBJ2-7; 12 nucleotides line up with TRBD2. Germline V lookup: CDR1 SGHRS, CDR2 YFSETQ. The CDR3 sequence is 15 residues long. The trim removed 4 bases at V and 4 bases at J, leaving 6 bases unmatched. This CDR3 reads CASSQRTSGTYEQYF. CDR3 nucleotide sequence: TGCGCCAGCAGCCAACGGACTAGCGGGACTTACGAGCAGTACTTC.

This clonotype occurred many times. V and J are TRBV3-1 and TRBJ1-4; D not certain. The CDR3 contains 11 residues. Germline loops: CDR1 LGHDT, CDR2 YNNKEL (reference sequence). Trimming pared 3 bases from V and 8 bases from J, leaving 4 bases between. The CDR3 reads CASSHEEKLFF. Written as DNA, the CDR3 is TGTGCCAGCAGCCACGAAGAAAAACTGTTTTTT.

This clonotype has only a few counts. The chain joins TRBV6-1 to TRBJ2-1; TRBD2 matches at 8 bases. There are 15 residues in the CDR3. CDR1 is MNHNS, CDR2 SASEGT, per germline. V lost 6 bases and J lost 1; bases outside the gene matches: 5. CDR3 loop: CASRRTSGSYNEQFF. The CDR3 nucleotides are TGTGCCAGCAGGCGAACTAGCGGTTCCTACAATGAGCAGTTCTTC.

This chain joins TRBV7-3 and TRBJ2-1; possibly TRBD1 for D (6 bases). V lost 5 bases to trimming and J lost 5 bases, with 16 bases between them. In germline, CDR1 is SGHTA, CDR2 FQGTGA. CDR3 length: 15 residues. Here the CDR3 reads CASSQRSWTDNEQFF. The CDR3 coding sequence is TGTGCCAGCAGCCAACGATCCTGGACAGACAATGAGCAGTTCTTC. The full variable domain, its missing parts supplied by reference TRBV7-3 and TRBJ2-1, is GAGVSQTPSNKVTEKGKYVELRCDPISGHTALYWYRQSLGQGPEFLIYFQGTGAADDSGLPNDRFFAVRPEGSVSTLKIQRTERGDSAVYLCASSQRSWTDNEQFFGPGTRLTVL.

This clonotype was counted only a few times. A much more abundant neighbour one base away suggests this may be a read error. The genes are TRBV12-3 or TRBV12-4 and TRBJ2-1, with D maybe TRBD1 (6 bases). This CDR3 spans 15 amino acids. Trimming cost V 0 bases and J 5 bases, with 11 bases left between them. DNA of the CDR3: TGTGCCAGCAGTTTAGCCACAGGGCCCCACAATGAGCAGTTCTTC. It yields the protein CASSLATGPHNEQFF.

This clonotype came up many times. This CDR3 reads CASSLQGYTEAFF. The CDR3 nucleotides are TGTGCCAGCAGTTTACAGGGTTACACTGAAGCTTTCTTT. The chain couples TRBV12-3 or TRBV12-4 to TRBJ1-1, with D perhaps TRBD1 (5 bases). V gave up 2 bases and J gave up 3 bases, with 7 bases separating them. This CDR3 spans 13 amino acids.

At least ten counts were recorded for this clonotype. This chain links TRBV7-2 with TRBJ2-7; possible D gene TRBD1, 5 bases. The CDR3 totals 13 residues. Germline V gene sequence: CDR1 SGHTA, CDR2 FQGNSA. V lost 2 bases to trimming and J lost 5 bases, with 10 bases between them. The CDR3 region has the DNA TGTGCCAGCAGCTTAACCCCAGGGAACGAGCAGTACTTC. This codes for CASSLTPGNEQYF.

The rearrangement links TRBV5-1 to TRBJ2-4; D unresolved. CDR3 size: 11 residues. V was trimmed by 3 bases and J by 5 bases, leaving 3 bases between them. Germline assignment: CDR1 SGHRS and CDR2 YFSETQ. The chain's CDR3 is CASSSENIQYF. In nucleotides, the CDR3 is TGCGCCAGCAGCTCCGAAAACATTCAGTACTTC.

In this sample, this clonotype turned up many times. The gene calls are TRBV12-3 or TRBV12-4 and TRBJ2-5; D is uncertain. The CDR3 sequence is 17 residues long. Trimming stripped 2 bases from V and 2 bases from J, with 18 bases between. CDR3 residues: CASSLSLTLQVQETQYF. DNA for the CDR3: TGTGCCAGCAGTTTAAGTTTGACGCTTCAGGTACAAGAGACCCAGTACTTC.

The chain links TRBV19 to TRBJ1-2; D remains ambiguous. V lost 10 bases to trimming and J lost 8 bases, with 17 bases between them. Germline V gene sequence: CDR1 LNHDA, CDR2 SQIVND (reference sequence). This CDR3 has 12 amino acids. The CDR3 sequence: CATGSTAGGYTF. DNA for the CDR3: TGTGCCACTGGAAGTACGGCAGGCGGCTACACCTTC. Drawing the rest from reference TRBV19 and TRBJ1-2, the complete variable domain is DGGITQSPKYLFRKEGQNVTLSCEQNLNHDAMYWYRQDPGQGLRLIYYSQIVNDFQKGDIAEGYSVSREKKESFPLTVTSAQKNPTAFYLCATGSTAGGYTFGSGTRLTVV.

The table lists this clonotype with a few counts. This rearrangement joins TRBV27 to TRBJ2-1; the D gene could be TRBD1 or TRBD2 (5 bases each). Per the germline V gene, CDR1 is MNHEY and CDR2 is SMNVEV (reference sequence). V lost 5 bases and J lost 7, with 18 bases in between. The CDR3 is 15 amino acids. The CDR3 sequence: CASSQNVRGRNEQFF. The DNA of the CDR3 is TGTGCCAGCAGTCAAAACGTACGGGGCAGGAATGAGCAGTTCTTC.